This T cell receptor (beta chain) was recorded in a study of siplizumab effects on memory and regulatory T cells. Profiled with immunoSEQ multiplex PCR; TCRdb holds only in-frame clones, not every one. The sample lists some 100,000 clones, about 94% occurring once. Study conclusions and caveats: Roughly 80-97% of proliferating CD4+ or CD8+ clones defied assignment to a naive or memory phenotype. Treg-derived clones made up an average of roughly 66% of mappable alloreactive CD4+ clones with siplizumab and 26.9% in controls. Assignment to unstimulated subsets succeeded for only a minor fraction of the alloreactive clones.

Concerning this clone itself: The antigen remains undetermined.

Germline CDR1 and CDR2: SGHKS and YYEKEE (reference sequence). Germline trimming cut 3 bases from V and 7 bases from J; bases unmatched to any gene: 9. The CDR3 consists of 14 residues. Source material: non-Treg CD4+ T cells sorted from blood. The TCR sequence derives from a human donor in good health. The rearrangement uses TRBV5-5 and TRBJ1-1; 7 positions agree with TRBD1. CDR3 region: CASSSIRTGFEAFF. The CDR3 bases are TGTGCCAGCAGCTCGATCCGGACAGGATTTGAAGCTTTCTTT.